This T cell receptor (beta chain) is from a study of cytomegalovirus exposure and HLA in healthy donors. Germline CDR1 reads MDHEN; CDR2 reads SYDVKM. The CDR3 is 14 residues long. V was trimmed by 3 bases and J by 4 bases, leaving 13 bases between them. Amplification used 60 Vbeta primers and 13 Jbeta primers. Generated by immunoSEQ multiplex PCR, the TCRdb table keeps only in-frame clones and is missing some. The sample shows approximately 150,000 clones, around 83% of them seen only once. Study conclusions and caveats: With later analysis, a missense DCLRE1C variant became linked to TCR beta V- and J-gene trimming. Accurate prediction of most subjects' HLA-A and HLA-B alleles from TCR beta sequences was reported. Rare sequences made up most TCRs, while some public TCRs were found in many donors.

About this clone itself: Its antigen is not identified.

Input material: PBMCs. This chain connects TRBV28 to TRBJ2-7, with no clear D. The sequence was obtained from a middle-aged man in good health and CMV-seropositive. Here the CDR3 DNA reads TGTGCCAGCAGTTTTGATGCGAATCCTTACGAGCAGTACTTC. Its protein product is CASSFDANPYEQYF.